These 10 T cell receptor beta chains were sequenced from one sample in a study of regulatory T cells in long-lasting Graves disease. Building the TCR beta libraries relied on iRepertoire HTBI primers, and CDR3 regions underwent Arm-PCR. Using its own MiXCR run on the multiplex PCR reads, TCRdb lists one record per CDR3 protein. The table includes 400,000 to 450,000 distinct CDR3 sequences, 16% detected once. Time point noted: newly diagnosed GD, antithyroid drugs for less than 3 months. Preparation of the TCR library used RNA extracted from PBMCs. These data were likewise used in another study, on T cells in Graves' hyperthyroidism and ophthalmopathy.

The specimen comprised peripheral blood mononuclear cells (PBMCs), sampled at new diagnosis, from a patient treated with antithyroid drugs. Every receptor here comes from a young woman with Graves disease.

The sample holds many counts of this clonotype. The rearrangement uses TRBV2 and TRBJ2-2; 13 bases fit TRBD2. The trim removed 0 bases at V and 5 bases at J, leaving 6 bases unmatched. The CDR3 is 18 residues long. Germline loops: CDR1 SNHLY, CDR2 FYNNEI. The CDR3, as DNA: TGTGCCAGCAGTGAAGCCTTGGGACTAGCGGGATGGACCGGGGAGCTGTTTTTT. Amino acid sequence: CASSEALGLAGWTGELFF.

This clonotype was observed a few times. The genes are TRBV7-9 and TRBJ1-2, with D unclear. V lost 4 bases and J lost 5, with 14 bases in between. Germline V CDR1 and CDR2: SEHNR, FQNEAQ (reference sequence). This CDR3 is 14 amino acids long. The CDR3 spells CASSYVDILYGYTF. CDR3 bases: TGTGCCAGCAGCTACGTAGATATACTTTATGGCTACACCTTC.

A few counts support this clonotype. The chain carries TRBV3-1 and TRBJ1-1; D is ambiguous. Trimming shortened V by 0 bases and J by 0 bases, and 11 bases separated the two germline ends. The V gene's germline CDR1 is LGHDT and CDR2 YNNKEL (reference sequence). This CDR3 has 16 residues. DNA of the CDR3: TGTGCCAGCAGCCAAGATCATCCGGTAATGAACACTGAAGCTTTCTTT. It yields the protein CASSQDHPVMNTEAFF.

This clonotype showed up many times. The rearrangement uses TRBV20-1 and TRBJ2-1, with 11 bases matching TRBD2. Unmatched junction bases numbered 9, after V lost 5 bases and J lost 9 bases. Germline V gene data show CDR1 as DFQATT and CDR2 as SNEGSKA (reference sequence). CDR3 length: 14 amino acids. DNA of the CDR3: TGCAGTGCTCCTTGGATGCTAGCGGGAGGTGAGCAGTTCTTC. Protein product: CSAPWMLAGGEQFF.

This clonotype was seen at least ten times. The J gene is TRBJ2-7, the V gene TRBV4-1; TRBD2 agrees at 12 bases. The CDR3 length is 16 residues. V lost 2 bases to trimming and J lost 4 bases; unmatched junction nucleotides: 6. The germline CDR1 and CDR2 sequences are MGHRA and YSYEKL. This CDR3 is CASSQPTSGRHYEQYF. The CDR3 DNA is TGCGCCAGCAGCCAACCAACTAGCGGGAGGCATTACGAGCAGTACTTC.

With regard to this clonotype: It may be a read error: a sequence one base away is much more abundant. V is TRBV27 and J is TRBJ1-1; the match to TRBD1 covers 7 bases. There are 15 residues in the CDR3. Germline assignment: CDR1 MNHEY and CDR2 SMNVEV (reference sequence). The CDR3 region has the DNA TGTGCCAGCAGTCTAAACAGGGGAGGAGACACTGAAGCTATCTTT. Translation: CASSLNRGGDTEAIF.

This clonotype was seen repeatedly, ten times or more. The gene calls are TRBV6-1 and TRBJ1-1, with D possibly being TRBD1 (5 bases). This CDR3 region has 12 residues. Germline V gene sequence: CDR1 MNHNS, CDR2 SASEGT. The V gene lost 11 bases and the J gene lost 3 bases, with 13 bases spanning the gap. The CDR3 sequence: CAEGMGHTEAFF. CDR3 nucleotides: TGTGCCGAGGGGATGGGCCACACTGAAGCTTTCTTT.

As DNA, the CDR3 is TGTGCCAGCAGTTACTCGAGAGACAGGAGGACTGAAGCTTTCTTT. Translation: CASSYSRDRRTEAFF. The rearrangement joins TRBV6-5 to TRBJ1-1, with a possible D match to TRBD1 (6 bases). Germline lookup yields CDR1 MNHEY and CDR2 SVGAGI. The CDR3 is made up of 15 amino acids. V lost 0 bases to trimming and J lost 5 bases, with 13 bases between them.

This clonotype was seen a handful of times. J is TRBJ1-2 and V is TRBV11-2; D is undetermined. The CDR3 sequence is 16 residues long. Germline V gene data show CDR1 as SGHAT and CDR2 as FQNNGV. V dropped 0 bases and J dropped 4 bases, with 15 bases sitting between them. The CDR3 coding sequence is TGTGCCAGCAGCTTAGACTCGAGGGAGGGCGCCTATGGCTACACCTTC. Protein sequence: CASSLDSREGAYGYTF.

This rearrangement joins TRBV3-1 to TRBJ2-7; 15 bases fit TRBD2. Trimming took 4 bases from V and 6 from J; bases not matched to a gene: 4. Germline CDR1 and CDR2: LGHDT and YNNKEL (reference sequence). CDR3 length equals 15 residues. The CDR3 DNA follows: TGTGCCAGCAGCCGGACTAGCGGGAGGGCCGTCGAGCAGTACTTC. Translated: CASSRTSGRAVEQYF.